Reported below is one TCR beta chain. Its antigen remains unknown. The entry originates in a study of identical twins. Regarding the study as a whole: Alpha sequences out of frame and shared by twins had excess low generation probability.

Healthy Caucasian individuals made up all the donors. TCRdb independently ran MiXCR on the 5' RACE reads; one entry per CDR3 protein. The sample has under 1 million distinct CDR3 sequences, roughly an eighth seen once. Trimming removed 1 base at V and 3 bases at J, with 9 bases between. The CDR3 covers 14 residues. The V gene's germline CDR1 is SGHDN and CDR2 FVKESK. The same sample was also used in a study of yellow fever vaccine responses in identical twins.

This sequence joins TRBV14 and TRBJ1-2; tentatively, D is TRBD1 (6 bases). Material for sequencing was PBMCs. The TCR was taken from a young woman in good health. The CDR3 loop is CASSQVRTDYGYTF. For the CDR3, the DNA is TGTGCCAGCAGCCAAGTCAGGACAGACTATGGCTACACCTTC.